Listed below are T cell receptor beta chains from one sample, sequenced in a study of human versus mouse CDR3 diversity and MHC coevolution. Data came from immunoSEQ multiplex PCR; TCRdb stores just in-frame clones and leaves some out. The sample lists 86,000 or so clones, 90% to 95% occurring once. Sequenced sample: naive CD4+ T cells from blood. All receptors come from a person aged 30 to 70 in good health. Each CDR3 is given with its conserved first and last residue. D genes are given only for firm matches. Rows give clone size only sometimes, using once, few, many, or a class for an expanded clone.

>TRBJ2-7|TRBV6-6|NA|NA
TGTGCCAGCAGTTACACAGCTTCTTCCTACGAGCAGTACTTC
CASSYTASSYEQYF
>TRBJ2-3|TRBV6-5|TRBD2|NA
TGTGCCAGCAGTTGGCGGACTAGCGCTAGCACAGATACGCAGTATTTT
CASSWRTSASTDTQYF
>TRBJ1-6|TRBV19|NA|NA
TGTGCCAGTAGTCTCCGGGATACCCCTAATTCACCCCTCCACTTT
CASSLRDTPNSPLHF
>TRBJ1-1|TRBV6-1|TRBD1|NA
TGTGCCAGCAGTCCCAGGACAGGGAAAGAAACTGAAGCTTTCTTT
CASSPRTGKETEAFF
>TRBJ2-7|TRBV2|TRBD1|NA
TGTGCCAGCAGCCTTACAGGGGACGAGCAGTACTTC
CASSLTGDEQYF
>TRBJ1-1|TRBV15|NA|NA
TGTGCCACCAGCAGAGTACAGGGAATCACTGAAGCTTTCTTT
CATSRVQGITEAFF
>TRBJ1-2|TRBV11-3|NA|NA
TGTGCCAGCAGCTCCTCACCGACGGGACTGGGCTACACCTTC
CASSSSPTGLGYTF
>TRBJ1-2|TRBV9|TRBD1|NA
TGTGCCAGCAGCGCGACAGGGGGTCCTGTCTATGGCTACACCTTC
CASSATGGPVYGYTF
>TRBJ2-5|TRBV7-2|NA|NA
TGTGCCAGCAGCTTGAGGTACCAAGAGACCCAGTACTTC
CASSLRYQETQYF
>TRBJ2-7|TRBV28|NA|few
TGTGCCAGCACCACTGGAGGGAGCTCCTACGAGCAGTACTTC
CASTTGGSSYEQYF
>TRBJ1-1|TRBV11-2|NA|NA
TGTGCCAGCAGCTTAAGTGACAGGCGTAGCACTGAAGCTTTCTTT
CASSLSDRRSTEAFF
>TRBJ2-5|TRBV11-2|TRBD2|NA
TGTGCCAGCAGCACTAGAGCGGGAGGAGAGACCCAGTACTTC
CASSTRAGGETQYF
>TRBJ2-1|TRBV9|TRBD2|NA
TGTGCCAGCAGCGTAGGGGTGTATAGCGGGGGCAACAATGAGCAGTTCTTC
CASSVGVYSGGNNEQFF
>TRBJ2-2|TRBV18|TRBD1|NA
TGTGCCAGCTCACCACGGGACAGGGGGCGTTTCACCGGGGAGCTGTTTTTT
CASSPRDRGRFTGELFF
>TRBJ1-6|TRBV7-2|NA|NA
TGTGCCAGCAGCACCGACGACAGGAGGAATTCACCCCTCCACTTT
CASSTDDRRNSPLHF
>TRBJ2-5|TRBV5-1|NA|NA
TGCGCCAGCAGCGCGGGACAGACGTTGGAGACCCAGTACTTC
CASSAGQTLETQYF
>TRBJ1-4|TRBV6-1|NA|NA
TGTGCCAGCACGCGGGGCGTTAATGAAAAACTGTTTTTT
CASTRGVNEKLFF
>TRBJ1-1|TRBV6-5|TRBD1|NA
TGTGCCAGCAGTTTCCGACAGGGTGAAGCTTTCTTT
CASSFRQGEAFF
>TRBJ1-5|TRBV2|NA|NA
TGTGCCAGCAGTGGCAGGGCACAGCCCCAGCATTTT
CASSGRAQPQHF
>TRBJ1-5|TRBV27|NA|NA
TGTGCCAGCAGTCCTTATCAGGGGCGACCTCTAAATCAGCCCCAGCATTTT
CASSPYQGRPLNQPQHF
>TRBJ2-7|TRBV18|TRBD2|once
TGTGCCAGCTCCCCGAGCGGGAGCTCCTACGAGCAGTACTTC
CASSPSGSSYEQYF
>TRBJ2-1|TRBV5-1|TRBD2|NA
TGCGCCAGCAGGACGGGACTAGCGGGGCATCGGATTGGGAATGAGCAGTTCTTC
CASRTGLAGHRIGNEQFF
>TRBJ2-3|TRBV11-2|TRBD2|NA
TGTGCCAGCAGCTTAAGCGGGGAGAATACGCAGTATTTT
CASSLSGENTQYF
>TRBJ2-7|TRBV7-9|NA|few
TGTGCCAGCAGACGTACACCAGGCGAGCAGTACTTC
CASRRTPGEQYF
>TRBJ1-2|TRBV29-1|NA|NA
TGCAGCGTTGTAGGAGCGTCGGTAGGCTACACCTTC
CSVVGASVGYTF
>TRBJ1-4|TRBV29-1|TRBD1|once
TGCAGCGTTGACCAGGGGGCCACGGGTGAAAAACTGTTTTTT
CSVDQGATGEKLFF
>TRBJ2-1|TRBV19|NA|NA
TGTGCCAGTAGTATTCTGGCGGGATTCGGGGACTCCTACAATGAGCAGTTCTTC
CASSILAGFGDSYNEQFF
>TRBJ1-4|TRBV4-3|TRBD1|NA
TGCGCCAGCAGCCATGGACAGGTTAATGAAAAACTGTTTTTT
CASSHGQVNEKLFF
>TRBJ1-1|TRBV5-1|TRBD1|NA
TGCGCCAACACGCAAGACAGGGGCGACACTGAAGCTTTCTTT
CANTQDRGDTEAFF
>TRBJ2-7|TRBV21-1|NA|NA
TGTGCCAGCAGCAAAGGGCGACAGGGGGACTCCTACGAGCAGTACTTC
CASSKGRQGDSYEQYF
>TRBJ1-3|TRBV5-1|NA|NA
TGCGCCAGCAGCTTGGAAGGACAGCCTGGAAACACCATATATTTT
CASSLEGQPGNTIYF
>TRBJ2-5|TRBV19|TRBD2|NA
TGTGCCAGTAGTATAGATTGGGGTAGCGGGGCCCAGTACTTC
CASSIDWGSGAQYF
>TRBJ2-2|TRBV9|TRBD2|once
TGTGCCAGCAGCTCTCGGGGGGACCTAGACACCGGGGAGCTGTTTTTT
CASSSRGDLDTGELFF
>TRBJ2-5|TRBV7-7|TRBD1|NA
TGTGCTAGCAGCCCGCGGGACAGGGGGTTGGAGACCCAGTACTTC
CASSPRDRGLETQYF
>TRBJ1-6|TRBV6-5|NA|NA
TGTGCCAGCAGTTATACAGGGTATAATTCACCCCTCCACTTT
CASSYTGYNSPLHF
>TRBJ1-1|TRBV6-4|NA|few
TGTGCCAGCAGTGAGTCGGGACACGGAACTGAAGCTTTCTTT
CASSESGHGTEAFF
>TRBJ1-2|TRBV10-2|TRBD1|NA
TGCGCCAGCACAGAGGGACAGGGCCTACTCCTTAATGGCTACACCTTC
CASTEGQGLLLNGYTF